One T cell receptor beta chain is described in this entry. Its specificity is unknown. The data are from a study of CD8 T cells in ankylosing spondylitis. Study conclusions and caveats: For ankylosing spondylitis blood, a TCR beta motif of 7 or 8 highly homologous variants appeared characteristic. CD8+ by phenotype, disease-linked clones were relatively rare in peripheral blood. Some motif variants had been reported before (in reactive arthritis synovial fluid and blood).

Using its own MiXCR run on the 5' RACE reads, TCRdb lists one record per CDR3 protein. This table holds over 200,000 distinct CDR3 sequences, approximately 20% found once. The receptor was derived from a male donor with ankylosing spondylitis. What was sequenced was blood, either unsorted or a sorted T cell fraction (not recorded which).

The DNA for the CDR3 is TGTGCCAGCAGCTTAGGGGAAGGGAGGAACACAGATACGCAGTATTTT. Its translation is CASSLGEGRNTDTQYF. The chain couples TRBV7-9 to TRBJ2-3; D is perhaps TRBD2 (6 bases). CDR3 length equals 16 residues. V dropped 1 base and J dropped 2 bases, with 13 bases sitting between them. Germline assignment: CDR1 SEHNR and CDR2 FQNEAQ (reference sequence).